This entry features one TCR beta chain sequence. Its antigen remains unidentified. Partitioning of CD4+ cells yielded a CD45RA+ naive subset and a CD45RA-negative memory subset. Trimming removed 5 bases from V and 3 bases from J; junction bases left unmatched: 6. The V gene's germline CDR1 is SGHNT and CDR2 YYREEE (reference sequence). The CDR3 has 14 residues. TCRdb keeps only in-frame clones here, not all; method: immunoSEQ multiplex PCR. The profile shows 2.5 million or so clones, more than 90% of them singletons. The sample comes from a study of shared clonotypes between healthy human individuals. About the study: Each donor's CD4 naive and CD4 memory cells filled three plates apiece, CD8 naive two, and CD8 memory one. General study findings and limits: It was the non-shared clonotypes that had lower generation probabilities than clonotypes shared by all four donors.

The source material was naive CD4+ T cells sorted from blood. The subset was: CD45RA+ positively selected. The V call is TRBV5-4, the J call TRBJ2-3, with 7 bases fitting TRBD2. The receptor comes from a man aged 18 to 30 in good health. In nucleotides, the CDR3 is TGTGCCAGCAGGAAAGGACTAGTTACAGATACGCAGTATTTT. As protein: CASRKGLVTDTQYF.